This is a list of T cell receptor beta chains from one sample in a study of technical replicates of blood from several donors. Using immunoSEQ multiplex PCR, the repertoire was profiled, and TCRdb retains in-frame clones only, with some absent. The sample contains 83,000 or so clones, roughly 92% of which appear only once. The sequenced sample consisted of T cells isolated from PBMCs. The receptors come from a human donor in good health. CDR3s include the opening cysteine and the closing phenylalanine or tryptophan. Fields, in order: V gene, J gene, clone size, D gene, CDR3 protein, CDR3 DNA. A D gene is named only where the DNA matches it firmly. The size field is filled for only some rows; it gives once, few, many or a size class.

>TRBV9|TRBJ2-7|-|TRBD2
CASSAGLAGGRNEQYF
TGTGCCAGCAGCGCCGGGCTAGCGGGGGGGCGCAACGAGCAGTACTTC
>TRBV5-4|TRBJ2-2|-|TRBD1
CASSLETGGIGELFF
TGTGCCAGCAGCTTGGAGACAGGGGGAATCGGGGAGCTGTTTTTT
>TRBV4-1|TRBJ2-7|-|-
CASSQDPARVRGGIYEQYF
TGCGCCAGCAGCCAAGATCCGGCGAGGGTAAGGGGGGGTATCTACGAGCAGTACTTC
>TRBV5-5|TRBJ2-5|-|-
CASRYGRGQETQYF
TGTGCCAGCAGGTACGGAAGGGGGCAAGAGACCCAGTACTTC
>TRBV27|TRBJ2-1|-|TRBD2
CASRIAGGPPEQFF
TGTGCCAGCAGAATAGCGGGGGGCCCTCCTGAGCAGTTCTTC
>TRBV13|TRBJ2-1|-|-
CASSWVDRTYNEQFF
TGTGCCAGCAGCTGGGTCGACAGGACCTACAATGAGCAGTTCTTC
>TRBV9|TRBJ2-1|-|-
CASSVGNRDEQFF
TGTGCCAGCAGCGTAGGGAACCGGGATGAGCAGTTCTTC
>TRBV7-9|TRBJ2-7|-|-
CASGGVTSYEQYF
TGTGCCTCCGGCGGGGTCACGTCGTACGAGCAGTACTTC
>TRBV27|TRBJ2-7|-|TRBD1
CASSRTLPGTGFYEQYF
TGTGCCAGCAGTAGAACCCTTCCGGGGACAGGGTTTTACGAGCAGTACTTC
>TRBV4-1|TRBJ2-7|once|-
CASSLEWREPNEQYF
TGCGCCAGCAGCCTCGAATGGAGGGAGCCTAACGAGCAGTACTTC
>TRBV7-9|TRBJ1-1|-|-
CASSLQVNTEAFF
TGTGCCAGCAGCTTACAGGTGAACACTGAAGCTTTCTTT
>TRBV19|TRBJ1-2|-|-
CASSIDRDNHYGYTF
TGTGCCAGTAGTATAGATCGGGACAACCACTATGGCTACACCTTC
>TRBV29-1|TRBJ2-7|-|TRBD2
CSVRGLAGYEQYF
TGCAGCGTCCGGGGGCTAGCGGGCTACGAGCAGTACTTC
>TRBV19|TRBJ1-2|-|-
CASSMGFGTNYGYTF
TGTGCCAGTAGTATGGGGTTCGGGACAAACTATGGCTACACCTTC
>TRBV11-3|TRBJ2-7|once|TRBD2
CASSSGLASEQYF
TGTGCCAGCAGCTCGGGACTAGCGAGCGAGCAGTACTTC
>TRBV29-1|TRBJ1-1|-|-
CSGNKGAEAFF
TGCAGCGGGAACAAGGGAGCCGAAGCTTTCTTT
>TRBV12-5|TRBJ2-2|-|-
CASGFYGKGEETGELFF
TGTGCTAGTGGTTTTTACGGAAAAGGGGAAGAAACCGGGGAGCTGTTTTTT
>TRBV7-6|TRBJ1-4|once|TRBD1
CASSLAAGGTEKLFF
TGTGCCAGCAGCTTAGCCGCAGGGGGTACTGAAAAACTGTTTTTT
>TRBV6-5|TRBJ1-2|-|-
CASTGSALYGYTF
TGTGCCAGCACCGGCAGCGCGCTCTATGGCTACACCTTC
>TRBV2|TRBJ2-2|-|TRBD1
CASRGTGGAGELFF
TGTGCCAGCAGGGGGACAGGGGGCGCCGGGGAGCTGTTTTTT
>TRBV5-1|TRBJ1-1|-|TRBD1
CASSRGTGGLVNTEAFF
TGCGCCAGCAGCCGGGGGACAGGGGGCCTCGTGAACACTGAAGCTTTCTTT
>TRBV9|TRBJ2-7|-|TRBD1
CASSVGTGKYEQYF
TGTGCCAGCAGCGTAGGGACAGGGAAGTACGAGCAGTACTTC
>TRBV4-1|TRBJ2-3|-|-
CASSQAGVGRADTQYF
TGCGCCAGCAGCCAAGCCGGGGTAGGCCGCGCAGATACGCAGTATTTT
>TRBV28|TRBJ1-1|-|-
CASSQEGGTEAFF
TGTGCCAGCAGCCAAGAAGGGGGCACTGAAGCTTTCTTT
>TRBV6-1|TRBJ2-3|-|-
CATPGHSTDTQYF
TGTGCCACTCCGGGACATAGCACAGATACGCAGTATTTT
>TRBV5-4|TRBJ1-6|few|-
CASSLDRTSYPLHF
TGTGCCAGCAGCTTGGATCGGACATCATATCCCCTCCACTTT
>TRBV28|TRBJ1-1|-|TRBD1
CASSMTGTADTEAFF
TGTGCCAGCAGTATGACCGGGACAGCGGACACTGAAGCTTTCTTT
>TRBV6-5|TRBJ1-2|once|-
CASSERDYGYTF
TGTGCCAGCAGTGAGCGGGACTATGGCTACACCTTC
>TRBV19|TRBJ1-5|-|TRBD1
CASSLLADRDSNSNQPQHF
TGTGCCAGTAGTCTGTTAGCCGACCGGGACAGTAATAGCAATCAGCCCCAGCATTTT
>TRBV6-1|TRBJ1-6|-|-
CASRLGPRDSPLHF
TGTGCCAGCAGATTGGGTCCGCGGGATTCACCCCTCCACTTT
>TRBV6-5|TRBJ2-7|-|-
CASSLSKGNYEQYF
TGTGCCAGCAGTTTGAGTAAGGGGAACTACGAGCAGTACTTC
>TRBV7-9|TRBJ1-5|-|-
CASSASGDQPQHF
TGTGCCAGCAGCGCGTCAGGGGATCAGCCCCAGCATTTT
>TRBV5-1|TRBJ2-1|-|-
CASSLGPIQVNEQFF
TGCGCCAGCAGCTTGGGGCCCATTCAGGTCAATGAGCAGTTCTTC
>TRBV28|TRBJ2-5|-|TRBD2
CASSPGLAGIETQYF
TGTGCCAGCAGTCCGGGACTAGCGGGAATAGAGACCCAGTACTTC
>TRBV5-4|TRBJ1-2|-|TRBD1
CASSETGYGYTF
TGTGCCAGCAGCGAGACAGGGTACGGCTACACCTTC
>TRBV6-1|TRBJ2-2|-|TRBD2
CASSGRDIAGDGGELFF
TGTGCCAGCAGTGGACGAGATATAGCGGGGGACGGCGGGGAGCTGTTTTTT
>TRBV29-1|TRBJ1-1|-|-
CSVAFGGSNTEAFF
TGCAGCGTTGCGTTTGGGGGCTCGAACACTGAAGCTTTCTTT
>TRBV4-1|TRBJ2-5|-|-
CASSTPGLRGQETQYF
TGCGCCAGCAGCACCCCAGGACTCCGAGGGCAAGAGACCCAGTACTTC
>TRBV30|TRBJ2-5|-|-
CAWSRGGAETQYF
TGTGCCTGGAGTAGGGGGGGGGCGGAGACCCAGTACTTC
>TRBV4-1|TRBJ1-2|-|-
CASSPTTGQVLDGYTF
TGCGCCAGCAGCCCCACTACAGGGCAGGTTTTGGATGGCTACACCTTC
>TRBV5-6|TRBJ2-7|-|TRBD2
CASSFGLAGVVGYEQYF
TGTGCCAGCAGTTTCGGACTAGCGGGAGTCGTAGGCTACGAGCAGTACTTC
>TRBV5-1|TRBJ1-1|-|-
CASSSGQEMNTEAFF
TGCGCCAGCAGCTCGGGACAAGAAATGAACACTGAAGCTTTCTTT
>TRBV28|TRBJ2-1|-|TRBD2
CASSMLGGRESSYNEQFF
TGTGCCAGCAGTATGCTCGGCGGGAGGGAGAGCTCCTACAATGAGCAGTTCTTC
>TRBV28|TRBJ2-1|-|TRBD2
CASLTGTSYNEQFF
TGTGCCAGCCTAACAGGGACTAGCTACAATGAGCAGTTCTTC
>TRBV2|TRBJ2-3|-|-
CASSEVTRTAKDTQYF
TGTGCCAGCAGTGAAGTAACTAGGACCGCCAAAGATACGCAGTATTTT
>TRBV7-8|TRBJ2-1|-|TRBD2
CASSRIAGRDEQFF
TGTGCCAGCAGCAGAATAGCGGGGAGAGATGAGCAGTTCTTC
>TRBV4-1|TRBJ2-2|-|-
CASSQDPQGLVNTGELFF
TGCGCCAGCAGCCAAGACCCTCAGGGATTAGTAAACACCGGGGAGCTGTTTTTT
>TRBV5-6|TRBJ2-7|-|-
CASSLAGYSYEQYF
TGTGCCAGCAGCTTGGCAGGGTACTCCTACGAGCAGTACTTC
>TRBV18|TRBJ1-2|-|-
CASSPPGPQNGYTF
TGTGCCAGCTCACCACCTGGTCCACAGAACGGCTACACCTTC
>TRBV6-6|TRBJ2-3|-|TRBD2
CASSLAGGTDTQYF
TGTGCCAGCAGTCTGGCGGGAGGCACAGATACGCAGTATTTT
>TRBV7-6|TRBJ1-1|-|TRBD1
CASSLAGGTGGGTEAFF
TGTGCCAGCAGCTTAGCGGGTGGGACAGGGGGAGGTACTGAAGCTTTCTTT
>TRBV7-9|TRBJ2-3|-|-
CASSFRPDTQYF
TGTGCCAGCAGCTTCCGTCCAGATACGCAGTATTTT
>TRBV6-5|TRBJ2-7|-|-
CASSWGGGYEQYF
TGTGCCAGCAGTTGGGGTGGAGGGTACGAGCAGTACTTC
>TRBV11-3|TRBJ2-6|once|-
CASSDITGSGANVLTF
TGTGCCAGCAGCGACATAACAGGGTCCGGGGCCAACGTCCTGACTTTC
>TRBV7-2|TRBJ2-7|-|-
CASSKIPIVYEQYF
TGTGCCAGCAGTAAGATACCTATTGTCTACGAGCAGTACTTC
>TRBV7-9|TRBJ1-1|-|TRBD1
CASSLPGQGNTEAFF
TGTGCCAGCAGCTTACCGGGACAGGGGAACACTGAAGCTTTCTTT
>TRBV4-2|TRBJ1-2|-|-
CASSQGRSGNNYGYTF
TGTGCCAGCAGCCAAGGGCGCAGCGGGAATAACTATGGCTACACCTTC
>TRBV10-3|TRBJ1-5|-|TRBD1
CAISDWDSDQPQHF
TGTGCCATCAGTGACTGGGACAGTGATCAGCCCCAGCATTTT
>TRBV28|TRBJ2-3|-|-
CASSLPPGRADTQYF
TGTGCCAGCAGTTTACCCCCCGGCAGGGCAGATACGCAGTATTTT
>TRBV30|TRBJ1-2|-|-
CAWRSNRPLGYGYTF
TGTGCCTGGAGGAGCAACAGGCCGCTGGGTTATGGCTACACCTTC